These T cell receptor beta chains were read from a single sample in a study of T-cell reconstitution after alpha-beta-depleted transplantation in children. TCRdb re-derived calls from the PCR reads in MiXCR, one entry per CDR3 protein. The table includes about 610,000 distinct CDR3 sequences, 25% to 30% detected once. The sample here was PBMCs, taken before TCRalphabeta/CD19-depleted stem cell transplant. Receptors were obtained from a boy younger than two with Wiskott-Aldrich syndrome, due to receive a stem cell transplant. Each CDR3 is given without its conserved first and last residue.

V	J	length	CDR3
TRBV15	TRBJ2-3	14	ATSRVRLAGVDTQY
TRBV6-1	TRBJ1-1	14	ASSSRDRVVGTEAF
TRBV24-1	TRBJ1-5	12	ATSDGRGNQPQH
TRBV5-1	TRBJ2-6	14	ASSRDGNSGANGLT
TRBV20-1	TRBJ2-1	12	SATQFTGDNEQF
TRBV20-1	TRBJ1-2	13	SARDSWGTWGGYT
TRBV7-6	TRBJ2-7	14	ASSLVASGSVDEQY
TRBV20-1	TRBJ2-3	12	SATEGSMADTQY
TRBV5-1	TRBJ2-1	13	ASSPGTSENNEQF
TRBV6-5	TRBJ2-1	14	ASSYLRRREGNEQF
TRBV12-3/TRBV12-4	TRBJ1-1	12	ASSLGAVNTEAF
TRBV4-1	TRBJ2-1	12	ASSQDSTRSEQF
TRBV24-1	TRBJ1-4	7	VRDEKLF
TRBV3-1	TRBJ2-7	13	ASSQDSGTPYEQY
TRBV28	TRBJ2-1	14	ASSLRPGTGYNEQF
TRBV7-3	TRBJ2-5	11	ASSLEQRETQY
TRBV24-1	TRBJ2-1	14	ATSDWTSGRNNEQF
TRBV12-3/TRBV12-4	TRBJ2-7	14	ASSLSRGILSYEQY
TRBV5-1	TRBJ2-3	14	ASSLVGLAGTDTQY
TRBV12-3/TRBV12-4	TRBJ2-7	13	ASSLSGSGSYEQY
TRBV5-1	TRBJ2-4	12	ASSSTADKNIQY
TRBV7-9	TRBJ1-2	10	ASSFRGHGYT
TRBV12-3/TRBV12-4	TRBJ2-5	12	ASSPGGPVKTQY
TRBV14	TRBJ1-2	16	ASSRSPWTDKTNYGYT
TRBV5-1	TRBJ2-7	13	ASSLPSGRELEQY
TRBV7-8	TRBJ1-4	13	ASSLSLGRVTKLF
TRBV20-1	TRBJ1-2	13	SARDPLLSGSGYT
TRBV27	TRBJ2-2	17	ASSWGRFPGGQNTGELF
TRBV10-3	TRBJ1-6	11	AISEVSNSPLH
TRBV5-1	TRBJ2-7	13	ASSNSGGRSYEQY
TRBV20-1	TRBJ1-1	12	SARRLQLNTEAF
TRBV2	TRBJ1-5	17	ASSTSGTGSTAGNQPQH
TRBV5-1	TRBJ2-5	13	ASSPGQGPRETQY
TRBV30	TRBJ1-1	9	AWGGNTEAF
TRBV5-1	TRBJ2-1	11	ASRIQGANEQF
TRBV5-1	TRBJ2-2	16	ASSRTSGRVANTGELF
TRBV5-1	TRBJ2-5	13	ASSLNAGAQETQY
TRBV27	TRBJ2-5	11	ASKGRGRETQY
TRBV4-1	TRBJ2-2	14	ASSRRGSLNTGELF
TRBV15	TRBJ2-1	18	ATSRDTAGARSGTYNEQF
TRBV11-3	TRBJ2-1	14	ASSLARGGRSYEQF
TRBV29-1	TRBJ1-2	10	SVDPGVNGYT
TRBV5-1	TRBJ2-1	13	ASSLVGLSYNEQF
TRBV5-1	TRBJ2-1	12	ASSLALAFNEQF
TRBV12-3/TRBV12-4	TRBJ1-6	11	ASSPGDPSPLH
TRBV4-1	TRBJ2-5	15	ASSQDQWREGRETQY
TRBV11-2	TRBJ2-3	14	ASSLGLAGDRDTQY
TRBV5-1	TRBJ2-3	12	ASSPSAAPDTQY
TRBV5-6	TRBJ1-1	10	ASSLDRGFGF
TRBV5-1	TRBJ2-5	14	ASSLGPQGRGETQY
TRBV12-3/TRBV12-4	TRBJ1-2	11	ASTRVTNYGYT
TRBV5-1	TRBJ2-1	10	ASSIGVGEQF
TRBV14	TRBJ1-2	8	ASSVGAAD
TRBV14	TRBJ2-7	12	ASSQRASSYEQY
TRBV10-3	TRBJ2-7	11	AISESITYEQY